This TCR beta chain is drawn from a study of human thymus T cells. This CDR3 region has 16 residues. Per the germline V gene, CDR1 is MDHEN and CDR2 is SYDVKM. The repertoire was sequenced with immunoSEQ multiplex PCR; TCRdb's copy has only in-frame clones and lacks some. The sample holds roughly 86,000 clones, 96% seen once. Corrective heart surgery yielded resections, and these provided the thymus tissue. The clonotype originates from a boy under three years old with a congenital heart defect but otherwise immunologically healthy. This sequence joins TRBV28 and TRBJ2-5; the D gene is possibly TRBD2 (5 bases). The tail of the sequence fits TRBJ2-7 better, so the J call may be wrong. Sequencing was carried out using thymus tissue. The CDR3 region is CASSLHPSGSSYEQYF. CDR3 sequence (DNA): TGTGCCAGCAGTTTACACCCCTCGGGAAGCTCCTACGAGCAGTACTTC.